This section outlines one T cell receptor (beta chain) sequence together with its context. Time point denoted: baseline pretreatment blood. Treatment noted: 15 Gy SBRT to primary tumor, nephrectomy 4 weeks later. This entry is derived from a study of radiation and T cells in renal cell carcinoma. This table comes from immunoSEQ multiplex PCR, and its TCRdb copy is limited to in-frame clones, with some not included. Of approximately 150,000 clones detected, over 65% appear once; the ten largest clones hold roughly a quarter. The clonotype comes from a woman in her 50s with renal cell carcinoma. This sample comprised blood, obtained from a patient whose treatment included radiotherapy and nephrectomy.

CDR3 coding DNA: TGCGCCAGCAGCCTTGGTAGCGGCCAAGAGACCCAGTACTTC. Protein sequence: CASSLGSGQETQYF. The genes are TRBV5-1 and TRBJ2-5; weak D call: TRBD2 (6 bases). There are 14 residues in the CDR3. Germline CDR1 and CDR2: SGHRS and YFSETQ. V gave up 4 bases and J gave up 1 base, with 11 bases separating them.